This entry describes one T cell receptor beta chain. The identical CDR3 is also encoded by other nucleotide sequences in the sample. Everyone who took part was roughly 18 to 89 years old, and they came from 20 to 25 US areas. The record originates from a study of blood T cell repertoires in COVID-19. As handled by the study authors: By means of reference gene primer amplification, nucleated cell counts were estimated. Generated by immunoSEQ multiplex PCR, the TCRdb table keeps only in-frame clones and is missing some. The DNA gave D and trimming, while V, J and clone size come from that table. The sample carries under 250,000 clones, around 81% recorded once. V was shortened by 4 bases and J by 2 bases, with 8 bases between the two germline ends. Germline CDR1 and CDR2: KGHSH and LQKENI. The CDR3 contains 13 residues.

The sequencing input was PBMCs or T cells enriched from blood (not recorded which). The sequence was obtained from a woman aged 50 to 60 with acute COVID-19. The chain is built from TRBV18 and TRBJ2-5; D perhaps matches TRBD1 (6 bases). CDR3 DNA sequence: TGTGCCAGCTCACTCGGACAGCAAGAGACCCAGTACTTC. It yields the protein CASSLGQQETQYF.